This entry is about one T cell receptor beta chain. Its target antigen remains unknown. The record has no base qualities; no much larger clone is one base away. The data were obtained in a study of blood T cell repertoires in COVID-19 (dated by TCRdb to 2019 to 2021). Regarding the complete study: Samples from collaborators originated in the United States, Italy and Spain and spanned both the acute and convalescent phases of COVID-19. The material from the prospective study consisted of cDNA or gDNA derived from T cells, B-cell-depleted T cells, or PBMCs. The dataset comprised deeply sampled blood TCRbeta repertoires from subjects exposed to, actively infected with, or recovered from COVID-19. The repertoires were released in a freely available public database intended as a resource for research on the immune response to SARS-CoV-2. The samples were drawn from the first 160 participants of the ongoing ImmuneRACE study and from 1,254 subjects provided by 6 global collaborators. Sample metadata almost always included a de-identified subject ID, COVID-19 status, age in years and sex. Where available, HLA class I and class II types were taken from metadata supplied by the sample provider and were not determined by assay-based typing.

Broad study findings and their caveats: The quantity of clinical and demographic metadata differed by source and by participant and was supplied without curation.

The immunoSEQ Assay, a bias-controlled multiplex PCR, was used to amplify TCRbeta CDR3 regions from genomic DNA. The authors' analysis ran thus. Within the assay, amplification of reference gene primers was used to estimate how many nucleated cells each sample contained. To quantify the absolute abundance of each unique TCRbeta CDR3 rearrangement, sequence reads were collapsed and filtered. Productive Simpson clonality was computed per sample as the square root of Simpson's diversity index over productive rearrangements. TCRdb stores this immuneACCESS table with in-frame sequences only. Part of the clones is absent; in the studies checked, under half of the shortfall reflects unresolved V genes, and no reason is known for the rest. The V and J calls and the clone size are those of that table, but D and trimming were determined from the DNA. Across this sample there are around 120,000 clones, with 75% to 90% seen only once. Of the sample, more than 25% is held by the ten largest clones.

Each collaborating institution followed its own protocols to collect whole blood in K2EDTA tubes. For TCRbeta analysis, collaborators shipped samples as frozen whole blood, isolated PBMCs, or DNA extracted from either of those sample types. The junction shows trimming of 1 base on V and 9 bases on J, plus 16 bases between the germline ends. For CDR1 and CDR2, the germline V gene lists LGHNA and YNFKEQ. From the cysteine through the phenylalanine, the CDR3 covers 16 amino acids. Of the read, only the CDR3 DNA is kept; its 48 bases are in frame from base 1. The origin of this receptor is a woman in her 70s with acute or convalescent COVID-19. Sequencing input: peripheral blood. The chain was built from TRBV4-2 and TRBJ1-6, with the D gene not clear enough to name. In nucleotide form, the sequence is TGTGCCAGCAGCCAAGGGATCGGGGATCCGGGTTCACCCCTCCACTTT. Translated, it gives CASSQGIGDPGSPLHF.